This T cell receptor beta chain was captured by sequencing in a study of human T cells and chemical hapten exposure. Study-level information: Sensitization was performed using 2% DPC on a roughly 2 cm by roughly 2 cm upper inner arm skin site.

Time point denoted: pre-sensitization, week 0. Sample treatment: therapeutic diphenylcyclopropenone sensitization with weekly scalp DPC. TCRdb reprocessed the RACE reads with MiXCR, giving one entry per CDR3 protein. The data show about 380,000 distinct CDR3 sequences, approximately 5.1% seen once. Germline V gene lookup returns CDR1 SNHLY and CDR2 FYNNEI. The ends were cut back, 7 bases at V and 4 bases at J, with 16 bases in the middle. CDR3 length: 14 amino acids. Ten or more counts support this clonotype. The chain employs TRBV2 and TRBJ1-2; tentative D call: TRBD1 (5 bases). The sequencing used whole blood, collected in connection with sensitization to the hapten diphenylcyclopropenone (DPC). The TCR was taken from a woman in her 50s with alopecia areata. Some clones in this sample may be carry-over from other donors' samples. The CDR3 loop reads CASKDSGTFYGYTF. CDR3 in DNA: TGTGCCAGCAAAGACTCAGGGACCTTCTATGGCTACACCTTC.